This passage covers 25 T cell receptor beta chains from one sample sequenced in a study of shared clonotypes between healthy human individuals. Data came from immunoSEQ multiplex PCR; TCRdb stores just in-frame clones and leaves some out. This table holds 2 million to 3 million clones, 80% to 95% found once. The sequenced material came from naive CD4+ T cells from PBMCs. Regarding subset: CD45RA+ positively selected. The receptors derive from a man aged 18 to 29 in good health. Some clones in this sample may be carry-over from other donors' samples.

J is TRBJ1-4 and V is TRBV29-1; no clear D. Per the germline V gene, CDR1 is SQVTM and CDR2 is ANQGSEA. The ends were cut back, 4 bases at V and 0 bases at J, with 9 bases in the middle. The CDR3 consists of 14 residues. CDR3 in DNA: TGCAGCGTTGGAATCGGGGCAACTAATGAAAAACTGTTTTTT. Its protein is CSVGIGATNEKLFF.

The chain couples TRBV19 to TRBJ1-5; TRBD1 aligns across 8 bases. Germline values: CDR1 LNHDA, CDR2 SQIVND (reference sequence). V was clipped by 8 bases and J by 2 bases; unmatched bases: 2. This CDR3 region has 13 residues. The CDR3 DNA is TGTGCCAGTCAGACAGGGGGCAATCAGCCCCAGCATTTT. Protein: CASQTGGNQPQHF.

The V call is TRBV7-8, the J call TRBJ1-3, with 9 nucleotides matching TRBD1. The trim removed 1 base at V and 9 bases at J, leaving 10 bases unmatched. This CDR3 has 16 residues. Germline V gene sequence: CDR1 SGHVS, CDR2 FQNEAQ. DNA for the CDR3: TGTGCCAGCAGCTTAGGACCGGGACAGGGTGACGGCACCATATATTTT. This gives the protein CASSLGPGQGDGTIYF.

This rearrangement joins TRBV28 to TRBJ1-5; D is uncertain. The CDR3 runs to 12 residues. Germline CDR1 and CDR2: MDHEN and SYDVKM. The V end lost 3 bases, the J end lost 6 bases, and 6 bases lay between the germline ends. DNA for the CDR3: TGTGCCAGCAGTTTCTCTAGTCAGCCCCAGCATTTT. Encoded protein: CASSFSSQPQHF. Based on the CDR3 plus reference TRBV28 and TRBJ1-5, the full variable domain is DVKVTQSSRYLVKRTGEKVFLECVQDMDHENMFWYRQDPGLGLRLIYFSYDVKMKEKGDIPEGYSVSREKKERFSLILESASTNQTSMYLCASSFSSQPQHFGDGTRLSIL.

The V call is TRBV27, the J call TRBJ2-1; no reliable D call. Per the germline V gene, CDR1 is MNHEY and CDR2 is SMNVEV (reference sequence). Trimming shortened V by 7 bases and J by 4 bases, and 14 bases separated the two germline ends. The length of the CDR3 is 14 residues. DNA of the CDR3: TGTGCCAGCAAAAGAGTCGCACAATACAATGAGCAGTTCTTC. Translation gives CASKRVAQYNEQFF.

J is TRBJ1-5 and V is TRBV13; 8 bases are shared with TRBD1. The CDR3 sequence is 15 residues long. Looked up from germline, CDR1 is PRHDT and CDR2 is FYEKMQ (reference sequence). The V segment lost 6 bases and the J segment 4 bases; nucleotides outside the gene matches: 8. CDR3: CASSNRGVRNQPQHF. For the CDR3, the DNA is TGTGCCAGCAGTAACAGGGGGGTGAGGAATCAGCCCCAGCATTTT. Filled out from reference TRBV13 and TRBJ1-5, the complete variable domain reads AAGVIQSPRHLIKEKRETATLKCYPIPRHDTVYWYQQGPGQDPQFLISFYEKMQSDKGSIPDRFSAQQFSDYHSELNMSSLELGDSALYFCASSNRGVRNQPQHFGDGTRLSIL.

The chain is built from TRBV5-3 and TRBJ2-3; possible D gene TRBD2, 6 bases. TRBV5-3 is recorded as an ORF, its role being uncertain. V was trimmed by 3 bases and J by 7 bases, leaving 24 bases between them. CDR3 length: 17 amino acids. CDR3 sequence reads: CARSSETGLSNLHTQYF. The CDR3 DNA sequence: TGTGCCAGAAGCTCGGAAACGGGACTTAGCAACTTACATACGCAGTATTTT.

CDR3 residues: CASSPGGGQGEKLFF. In DNA, the CDR3 is TGTGCCAGCAGCCCTGGCGGGGGGCAAGGTGAAAAACTGTTTTTT. The rearrangement uses TRBV5-4 and TRBJ1-4, with D perhaps TRBD1 (6 bases). The germline CDR1 and CDR2 sequences are SGHNT and YYREEE (reference sequence). Trimming pared 4 bases from V and 7 bases from J, leaving 17 bases between. This CDR3 is built from 15 residues.

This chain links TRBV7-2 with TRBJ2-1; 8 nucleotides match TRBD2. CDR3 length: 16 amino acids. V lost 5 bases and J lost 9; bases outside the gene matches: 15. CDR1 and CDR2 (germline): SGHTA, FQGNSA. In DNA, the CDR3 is TGTGCCAGCAGCCTTCCAGCGGGAGTGGCAAATGGTGAGCAGTTCTTC. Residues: CASSLPAGVANGEQFF.

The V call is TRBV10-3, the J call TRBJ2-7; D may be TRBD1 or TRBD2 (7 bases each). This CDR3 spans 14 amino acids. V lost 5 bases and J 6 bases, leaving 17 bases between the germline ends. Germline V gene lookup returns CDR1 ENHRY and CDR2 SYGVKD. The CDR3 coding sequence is TGTGCCATCAGTCAGGGGGGGACAATTCTCGAGCAGTACTTC. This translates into CAISQGGTILEQYF.

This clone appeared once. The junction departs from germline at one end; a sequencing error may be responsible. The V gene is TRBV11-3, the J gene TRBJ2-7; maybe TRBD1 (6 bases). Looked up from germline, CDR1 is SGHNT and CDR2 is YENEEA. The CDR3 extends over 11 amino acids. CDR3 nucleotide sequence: TGTGCCAGCAGATTGGACAGAATACTTCCCTTC. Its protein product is CASRLDRILPF.

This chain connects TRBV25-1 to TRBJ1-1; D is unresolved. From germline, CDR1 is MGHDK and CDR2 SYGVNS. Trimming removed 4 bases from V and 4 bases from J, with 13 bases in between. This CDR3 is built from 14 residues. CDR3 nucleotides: TGTGCCAGCAGTGGTGCGGCGGGTCGCACTGAAGCTTTCTTT. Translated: CASSGAAGRTEAFF.

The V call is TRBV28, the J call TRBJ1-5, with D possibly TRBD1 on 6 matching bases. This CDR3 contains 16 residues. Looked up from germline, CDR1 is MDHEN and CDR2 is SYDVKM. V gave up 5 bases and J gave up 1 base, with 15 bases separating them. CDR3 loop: CASSPKQGRSNQPQHF. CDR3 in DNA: TGTGCCAGCAGTCCCAAACAGGGACGAAGCAATCAGCCCCAGCATTTT.

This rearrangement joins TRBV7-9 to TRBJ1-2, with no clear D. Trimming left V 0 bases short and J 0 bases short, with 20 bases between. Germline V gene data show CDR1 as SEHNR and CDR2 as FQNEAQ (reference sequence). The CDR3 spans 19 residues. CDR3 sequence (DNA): TGTGCCAGCAGCTTAGCGGGCGGTCGTCGGCAAACTACTAACTATGGCTACACCTTC. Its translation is CASSLAGGRRQTTNYGYTF.

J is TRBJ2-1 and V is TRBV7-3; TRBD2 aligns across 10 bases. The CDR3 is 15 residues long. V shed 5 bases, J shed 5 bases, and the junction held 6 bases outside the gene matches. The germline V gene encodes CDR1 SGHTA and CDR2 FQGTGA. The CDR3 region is CASSPSGSGDNEQFF. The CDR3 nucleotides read TGTGCCAGCAGCCCTAGCGGGAGCGGGGACAATGAGCAGTTCTTC.

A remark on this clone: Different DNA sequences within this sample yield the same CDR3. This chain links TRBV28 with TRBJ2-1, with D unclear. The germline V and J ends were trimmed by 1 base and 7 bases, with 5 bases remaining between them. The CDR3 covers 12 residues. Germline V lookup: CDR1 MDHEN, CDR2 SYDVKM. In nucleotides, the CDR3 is TGTGCCAGCAGTTTATCTCGGAATGAGCAGTTCTTC. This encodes CASSLSRNEQFF. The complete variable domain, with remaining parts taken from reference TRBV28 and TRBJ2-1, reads DVKVTQSSRYLVKRTGEKVFLECVQDMDHENMFWYRQDPGLGLRLIYFSYDVKMKEKGDIPEGYSVSREKKERFSLILESASTNQTSMYLCASSLSRNEQFFGPGTRLTVL.

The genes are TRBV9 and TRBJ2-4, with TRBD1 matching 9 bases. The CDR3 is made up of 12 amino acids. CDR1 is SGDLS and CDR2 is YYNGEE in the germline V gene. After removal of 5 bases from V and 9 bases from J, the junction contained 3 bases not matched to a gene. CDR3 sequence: CASSRQGGIQYF. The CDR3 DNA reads TGTGCCAGCAGTCGACAGGGGGGCATTCAGTACTTC.

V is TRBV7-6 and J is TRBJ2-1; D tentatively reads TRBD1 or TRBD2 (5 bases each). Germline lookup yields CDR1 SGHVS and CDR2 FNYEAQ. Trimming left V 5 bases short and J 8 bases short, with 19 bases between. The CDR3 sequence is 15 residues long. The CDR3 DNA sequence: TGTGCCAGCAGCACCCAGGGAGTGGGTAGCGATGAGCAGTTCTTC. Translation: CASSTQGVGSDEQFF. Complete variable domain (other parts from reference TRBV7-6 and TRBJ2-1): GAGVSQSPRYKVTKRGQDVALRCDPISGHVSLYWYRQALGQGPEFLTYFNYEAQQDKSGLPNDRFSAERPEGSISTLTIQRTEQRDSAMYRCASSTQGVGSDEQFFGPGTRLTVL.

The CDR3 sequence is CASLQLNQPQHF. DNA for the CDR3: TGTGCCAGTTTACAGCTCAATCAGCCCCAGCATTTT. The chain employs TRBV28 and TRBJ1-5; D not resolved. Germline V gives CDR1 MDHEN, CDR2 SYDVKM. Trimming shortened V by 9 bases and J by 3 bases, and 9 bases separated the two germline ends. The length of the CDR3 is 12 residues.

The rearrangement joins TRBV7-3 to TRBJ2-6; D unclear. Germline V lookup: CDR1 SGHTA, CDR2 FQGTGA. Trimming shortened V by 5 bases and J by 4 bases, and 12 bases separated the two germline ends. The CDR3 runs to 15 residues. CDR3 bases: TGTGCCAGCAGCCTGCTCCCTCCGGGGGCCAACGTCCTGACTTTC. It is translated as CASSLLPPGANVLTF.

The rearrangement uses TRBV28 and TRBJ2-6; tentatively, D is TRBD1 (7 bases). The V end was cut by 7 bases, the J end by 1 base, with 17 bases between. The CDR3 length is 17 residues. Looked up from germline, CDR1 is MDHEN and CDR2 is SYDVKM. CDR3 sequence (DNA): TGTGCCAGCATGTTTCAGACAGGGAGGTCTGGGGCCAACGTCCTGACTTTC. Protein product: CASMFQTGRSGANVLTF.

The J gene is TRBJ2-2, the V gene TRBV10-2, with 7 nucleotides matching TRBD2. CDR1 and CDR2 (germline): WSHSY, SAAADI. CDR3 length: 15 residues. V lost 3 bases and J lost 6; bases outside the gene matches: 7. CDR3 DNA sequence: TGCGCCAGCAGTGATGCGCGGGGGTACCCCGGGGAGCTGTTTTTT. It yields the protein CASSDARGYPGELFF.

CDR3 sequence: CASASGELRAGELFF. The CDR3 DNA is TGTGCCAGTGCTTCGGGGGAATTAAGGGCCGGGGAGCTGTTTTTT. V usage is TRBV19 and J usage is TRBJ2-2, with D perhaps TRBD2 (6 bases). This CDR3 contains 15 residues. The germline V gene encodes CDR1 LNHDA and CDR2 SQIVND (reference sequence). Trimming removed 8 bases at V and 6 bases at J, with 19 bases between.

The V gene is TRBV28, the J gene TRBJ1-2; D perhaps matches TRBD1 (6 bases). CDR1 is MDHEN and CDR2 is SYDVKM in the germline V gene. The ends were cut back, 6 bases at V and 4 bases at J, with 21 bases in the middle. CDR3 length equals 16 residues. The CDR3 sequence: CASSSPGAVERYGYTF. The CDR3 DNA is TGTGCCAGCAGCTCCCCGGGGGCAGTGGAGCGCTATGGCTACACCTTC.

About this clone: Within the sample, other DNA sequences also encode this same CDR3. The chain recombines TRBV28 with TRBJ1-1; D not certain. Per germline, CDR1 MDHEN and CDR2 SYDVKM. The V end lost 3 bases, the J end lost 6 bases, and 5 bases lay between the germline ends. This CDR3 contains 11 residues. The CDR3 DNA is TGTGCCAGCAGTTTGTTAGCTGAAGCTTTCTTT. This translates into CASSLLAEAFF. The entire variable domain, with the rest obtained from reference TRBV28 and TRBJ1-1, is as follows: DVKVTQSSRYLVKRTGEKVFLECVQDMDHENMFWYRQDPGLGLRLIYFSYDVKMKEKGDIPEGYSVSREKKERFSLILESASTNQTSMYLCASSLLAEAFFGQGTRLTVV.